The rows below give T cell receptor beta chains drawn from one sample of a study of cytomegalovirus exposure and HLA in healthy donors. The repertoire was sequenced with immunoSEQ multiplex PCR; TCRdb's copy has only in-frame clones and lacks some. This repertoire shows under 200,000 clones, around 74% found once; its top ten account for over 2.5%. The sample taken for sequencing was PBMCs. These receptors all come from a female donor in good health and CMV-seronegative. The CDR3 runs from the conserved cysteine through the conserved F or W. Each record gives: D gene, V gene, J gene, clone size, CDR3 DNA, CDR3 protein. The D gene is left open where the match is weak. The size of a clone is reported for some rows only, either as once, few or many, or as a class for expanded clones.

D: .; V: TRBV2; J: TRBJ1-2; size: .; DNA: TGTGCCAGCAGGACAGGCATCTATGGCTACACCTTC; CDR3: CASRTGIYGYTF
D: TRBD2; V: TRBV12-5; J: TRBJ2-2; size: .; DNA: TGTGCTAGTGGGACGGGGGGGTCCGGGGAGCTGTTTTTT; CDR3: CASGTGGSGELFF
D: TRBD2; V: TRBV18; J: TRBJ2-7; size: few; DNA: TGTGCCAGCTCACCACCGGGACTAGCGTTCTACGAGCAGTACTTC; CDR3: CASSPPGLAFYEQYF
D: .; V: TRBV7-9; J: TRBJ1-1; size: few; DNA: TGTGCCAGCAGCTTAGTTGATACAACTAATGAAGCTTTCTTT; CDR3: CASSLVDTTNEAFF
D: TRBD1; V: TRBV4-2; J: TRBJ1-2; size: .; DNA: TGTGCCAGCAGCCAAGAACGAGAGGGGGCGCGGTATGGCTACACCTTC; CDR3: CASSQEREGARYGYTF
D: TRBD1; V: TRBV12-5; J: TRBJ2-7; size: .; DNA: TGTGCTAGTGGTTTGGGACGCCGGGACAGGGGGGACGAGCAGTACTTC; CDR3: CASGLGRRDRGDEQYF
D: .; V: TRBV23-1; J: TRBJ1-2; size: .; DNA: TGCGCCAGCAGTCAAGGAGGGGTCGGAGGCTTCTATGGCTACACCTTC; CDR3: CASSQGGVGGFYGYTF
D: TRBD2; V: TRBV27; J: TRBJ2-2; size: .; DNA: TGTGCCAGCAGTTTAACTAGCGGGAACACCGGGGAGCTGTTTTTT; CDR3: CASSLTSGNTGELFF
D: TRBD2; V: TRBV6-5; J: TRBJ2-3; size: once; DNA: TGTGCCAGCAGCCTACTAGCGGGAGGGGCAGATACGCAGTATTTT; CDR3: CASSLLAGGADTQYF
D: .; V: TRBV27; J: TRBJ2-3; size: .; DNA: TGTGCCAGCAGTTTATCGAGGAGTAAGGGCACAGATACGCAGTATTTT; CDR3: CASSLSRSKGTDTQYF
D: TRBD2; V: TRBV9; J: TRBJ2-1; size: .; DNA: TGTGCCAGCAGCCCCAGGGCGGGAGTCTACAATGAGCAGTTCTTC; CDR3: CASSPRAGVYNEQFF
D: .; V: TRBV6-6; J: TRBJ2-3; size: .; DNA: TGTGCCAGCAGACCCGGACCGCGGGGTACGCAGTATTTT; CDR3: CASRPGPRGTQYF
D: .; V: TRBV20-1; J: TRBJ2-3; size: few; DNA: TGCAGTGCCGAGATTGCGTCCAGGGAGTATTTT; CDR3: CSAEIASREYF
D: TRBD1; V: TRBV6-5; J: TRBJ1-5; size: .; DNA: TGTGCCAGCAGCCCGGACAGGGGAAGCAATCAGCCCCAGCATTTT; CDR3: CASSPDRGSNQPQHF
D: TRBD1; V: TRBV19; J: TRBJ2-2; size: .; DNA: TGTGCCAGTACCGGGACAGTGGCCACCGGGGAGCTGTTTTTT; CDR3: CASTGTVATGELFF
D: .; V: TRBV29-1; J: TRBJ1-6; size: .; DNA: TGCAGCGTTGAGGGGGCGCCGGTAACATTTTCACCCCTCCACTTT; CDR3: CSVEGAPVTFSPLHF
D: .; V: TRBV5-4; J: TRBJ2-3; size: .; DNA: TGTGCCAGCAGCAAAGGGGGACCGGAGACAGATACGCAGTATTTT; CDR3: CASSKGGPETDTQYF
D: .; V: TRBV5-5; J: TRBJ1-5; size: .; DNA: TGTGCCAGCAGCCCCGAGGGAGGGGGGAGTCAGCCCCAGCATTTT; CDR3: CASSPEGGGSQPQHF
D: TRBD2; V: TRBV11-2; J: TRBJ2-4; size: .; DNA: TGTGCCAGCAGCTACCAGCCGGGGCTAGCGGGAGCGGGTAAAAACATTCAGTACTTC; CDR3: CASSYQPGLAGAGKNIQYF
D: TRBD2; V: TRBV30; J: TRBJ2-7; size: .; DNA: TGTGCCTGGAGCGGGACTAGCGGGAGTGAAGAGCAGTACTTC; CDR3: CAWSGTSGSEEQYF
D: .; V: TRBV28; J: TRBJ1-2; size: .; DNA: TGTGCCAGCAGCGGTTCCTGGGGCTACACCTTC; CDR3: CASSGSWGYTF
D: TRBD1; V: TRBV18; J: TRBJ2-5; size: once; DNA: TGTGCCAGCTCCCCGAGTGAGGGGGCTCTATCCCCAGAGACCCAGTACTTC; CDR3: CASSPSEGALSPETQYF
D: .; V: TRBV19; J: TRBJ2-1; size: .; DNA: TGTGCCAGTAGTATCGCCACAGACAATGAGCAGTTCTTC; CDR3: CASSIATDNEQFF
D: TRBD2; V: TRBV19; J: TRBJ2-5; size: .; DNA: TGTGCCAGTAGTATCGGCTTTGGGACTACCCAAGAGACCCAGTACTTC; CDR3: CASSIGFGTTQETQYF
D: .; V: TRBV7-9; J: TRBJ1-3; size: .; DNA: TGTGCCAGCAGCTTTCGAGGAGGAAACACCATATATTTT; CDR3: CASSFRGGNTIYF
D: TRBD1; V: TRBV7-2; J: TRBJ2-1; size: .; DNA: TGTGCCAGCAGCAAGGGACAGGGGTGGAAAGAGCAGTTCTTC; CDR3: CASSKGQGWKEQFF
D: .; V: TRBV19; J: TRBJ1-5; size: .; DNA: TGTGCCAGTAGTATAGGCGGCCGCAATCAGCCCCAGCATTTT; CDR3: CASSIGGRNQPQHF
D: .; V: TRBV6-5; J: TRBJ1-1; size: .; DNA: TGTGCCAGCAGTTACGAGGGAGGGTCTGAAGCTTTCTTT; CDR3: CASSYEGGSEAFF